The 23 T cell receptor beta chains given below trace back to one sample, sequenced in a study of CD8 T cells in Susac syndrome. Random hexamers primed reverse transcription of 0.5 to 1 ug RNA. Using its own MiXCR run on the immunoSEQ multiplex PCR reads, TCRdb lists one record per CDR3 protein. This repertoire shows about 180,000 distinct CDR3 sequences, just under 95% found once; its top ten account for 0.099%. Sequencing input: CD4+ T cells from PBMCs. These receptors were taken from a human donor with Susac syndrome.

The table lists this clonotype with a count of one. This chain connects TRBV28 to TRBJ1-2, with 7 positions matching TRBD1. With V trimmed by 5 bases and J by 6 bases, 12 bases remained unmatched. The CDR3 contains 15 residues. Per the germline V gene, CDR1 is MDHEN and CDR2 is SYDVKM. The CDR3 spells CASSPHRGGRDGYTF. CDR3 in DNA: TGTGCCAGCAGTCCCCACCGAGGGGGCCGGGATGGCTACACCTTC.

The V gene is TRBV10-3, the J gene TRBJ1-6; TRBD1 matches 8 bases. The CDR3 is 14 residues long. The trim removed 3 bases at V and 9 bases at J, leaving 4 bases unmatched. Germline V gives CDR1 ENHRY, CDR2 SYGVKD. CDR3 sequence reads: CAISDQGATSPLHF. CDR3 sequence (DNA): TGTGCCATCAGTGATCAGGGGGCTACTTCACCCCTCCACTTT.

This chain links TRBV30 with TRBJ2-5; D is perhaps TRBD2 (6 bases). The CDR3 totals 14 residues. The V end was cut by 4 bases, the J end by 2 bases, with 14 bases between. Germline CDR1 and CDR2: GTSNPN and SVGIG (reference sequence). The CDR3 bases are TGTGCCTGGAACCGCCGGGACTTTCAAGAGACCCAGTACTTC. Amino acids: CAWNRRDFQETQYF. Looking up the rest from reference TRBV30 and TRBJ2-5 gives the full variable domain: SQTIHQWPATLVQPVGSPLSLECTVEGTSNPNLYWYRQAAGRGLQLLFYSVGIGQISSEVPQNLSASRPQDRQFILSSKKLLLSDSGFYLCAWNRRDFQETQYFGPGTRLLVL.

The genes are TRBV7-9 and TRBJ2-7; D is uncertain. Germline V lookup: CDR1 SEHNR, CDR2 FQNEAQ (reference sequence). The CDR3 has 12 amino acids. The germline V and J ends were trimmed by 7 bases and 7 bases, with 14 bases remaining between them. CDR3 nucleotide sequence: TGTGCCAGCATTGCGGTCTTGGGTGAGCAGTACTTC. Encoded protein: CASIAVLGEQYF.

The chain employs TRBV20-1 and TRBJ1-4; 10 nucleotides match TRBD1. The CDR3 sequence is 14 residues long. V lost 6 bases, J lost 7 bases, and 8 bases stayed unmatched. CDR1 is DFQATT, CDR2 SNEGSKA, per germline (reference sequence). CDR3 DNA sequence: TGCAGTGCCAGGCCACGACAGGGGGCTGAAAAACTGTTTTTT. This sequence encodes CSARPRQGAEKLFF.

The gene calls are TRBV7-9 and TRBJ2-5; 7 bases fit TRBD1. The CDR3 spans 15 residues. Trimming took 2 bases from V and 10 from J; bases not matched to a gene: 13. Germline-derived CDR1 and CDR2 are SEHNR and FQNEAQ (reference sequence). This CDR3 is CASSLLNREGAVQYF. CDR3 nucleotides: TGTGCCAGCAGCTTATTAAACCGAGAGGGGGCGGTCCAGTACTTC.

The chain couples TRBV4-1 to TRBJ1-1; D not resolved. Per the germline V gene, CDR1 is MGHRA and CDR2 is YSYEKL. CDR3 length: 15 residues. V shed 2 bases and J shed 4 bases, with 14 bases lying between them. The CDR3 here is CASSQIRLVATEAFF. In DNA, the CDR3 is TGCGCCAGCAGCCAAATCCGATTGGTGGCCACTGAAGCTTTCTTT.

This chain connects TRBV3-1 to TRBJ2-7; 7 bases map to TRBD2. V dropped 3 bases and J dropped 9; count of bases not matched to a gene: 2. CDR3 size: 11 residues. CDR1 LGHDT and CDR2 YNNKEL come from the germline V gene (reference sequence). The CDR3 nucleotides are TGTGCCAGCAGCCAGAGCGGGATGCAGTACTTC. Its protein product is CASSQSGMQYF.

The chain uses TRBV4-1 and TRBJ2-3; TRBD1 or TRBD2 may be the D gene (6 bases each). Trimming stripped 5 bases from V and 2 bases from J, with 29 bases between. This CDR3 is 20 amino acids long. Germline V gene sequence: CDR1 MGHRA, CDR2 YSYEKL. This chain's CDR3 is CASSDPQPGANVLYTDTQYF. CDR3 DNA: TGCGCCAGCAGCGACCCCCAGCCGGGGGCGAATGTCCTATACACAGATACGCAGTATTTT.

The chain has TRBV5-1 and TRBJ1-1; weak D call: TRBD1 (6 bases). Germline V gene lookup returns CDR1 SGHRS and CDR2 YFSETQ. This CDR3 is 15 amino acids long. V lost 0 bases, J lost 4 bases, and 13 bases lay in between. CDR3 amino acids: CASSLGQGRSTEAFF. The CDR3 DNA sequence: TGCGCCAGCAGCTTGGGGCAGGGGAGAAGCACTGAAGCTTTCTTT.

The CDR3 reads CASSIAGGAGELFF. CDR3 nucleotides: TGTGCCAGCTCGATAGCCGGGGGGGCCGGGGAGCTGTTTTTT. The chain combines TRBV9 with TRBJ2-2, with 8 bases fitting TRBD2. The CDR3 runs 14 residues. With 7 bases clipped from V and 6 bases from J, the junction kept 8 bases outside the gene matches. Germline loops: CDR1 SGDLS, CDR2 YYNGEE.

This chain uses TRBV29-1 with TRBJ2-5; 8 bases are shared with TRBD1. Germline trimming cut 7 bases from V and 2 bases from J; bases unmatched to any gene: 3. Per germline, CDR1 SQVTM and CDR2 ANQGSEA. The length of the CDR3 is 12 residues. The CDR3 nucleotides read TGCAGCGGGGGGGACAGGCAAGAGACCCAGTACTTC. Its protein is CSGGDRQETQYF.

J is TRBJ2-7 and V is TRBV23-1; TRBD2 matches 12 bases. TRBV23-1 is an open reading frame whose function is uncertain. The trim removed 2 bases at V and 3 bases at J, leaving 2 bases unmatched. The CDR3 consists of 15 residues. CDR3 residues: CASSQPGLAGYEQYF. The CDR3 DNA reads TGCGCCAGCAGTCAACCGGGACTAGCGGGCTACGAGCAGTACTTC.

J is TRBJ2-7 and V is TRBV2; 8 bases agree with TRBD2. Trimming at V came to 6 bases and at J to 6 bases, leaving 10 bases not matched to a gene. The CDR3 loop spans 14 amino acids. The germline V gene encodes CDR1 SNHLY and CDR2 FYNNEI. CDR3 coding DNA: TGTGCCAGCAGCGCCGGGAGGGGGAATGGCGAGCAGTACTTC. It codes for CASSAGRGNGEQYF.

The chain couples TRBV6-2 or TRBV6-3 to TRBJ2-1; 10 positions match TRBD2. Germline loops: CDR1 MNHEY, CDR2 SVGEGT. Germline trimming cut 4 bases from V and 0 bases from J; bases unmatched to any gene: 9. This CDR3 comprises 18 residues. CDR3 amino acids: CASSSPLAGLSSYNEQFF. The CDR3 region has the DNA TGTGCCAGCAGTTCGCCACTAGCGGGACTGAGCTCCTACAATGAGCAGTTCTTC.

V usage is TRBV6-5 and J usage is TRBJ2-5; 8 bases map to TRBD1. The CDR3 sequence is 13 residues long. Germline V gives CDR1 MNHEY, CDR2 SVGAGI. J lost 5 bases, V lost 7 bases, and 6 bases had no gene match. The CDR3 DNA reads as TGTGCCAGCAACCCCAGGGGGCTTGAGACCCAGTACTTC. Translation: CASNPRGLETQYF.

This clonotype has only one observation. CDR3 sequence: CAWTSGISRETQYF. The DNA for the CDR3 is TGTGCCTGGACTAGCGGGATCAGCAGGGAGACCCAGTACTTC. The chain recombines TRBV30 with TRBJ2-5, with TRBD2 identical over 9 bases. CDR3 length: 14 amino acids. Looked up from germline, CDR1 is GTSNPN and CDR2 is SVGIG (reference sequence). V lost 4 bases to trimming and J lost 5 bases; unmatched junction nucleotides: 8.

CDR3 nucleotides: TGTGCCTGGAGTGTAGGGATGAACACTGAAGCTTTCTTT. This encodes CAWSVGMNTEAFF. The rearrangement joins TRBV30 to TRBJ1-1; D is unclear. The CDR3 is 13 residues long. Between the trimmed V and J ends, which lost 0 bases and 0 bases, there was a span of 5 bases. The germline CDR1 and CDR2 sequences are GTSNPN and SVGIG (reference sequence).

The rearrangement uses TRBV3-1 and TRBJ1-4, with D maybe TRBD1 (5 bases). The CDR3 length is 14 residues. Trimming pared 0 bases from V and 10 bases from J, leaving 12 bases between. Germline V gene sequence: CDR1 LGHDT, CDR2 YNNKEL (reference sequence). In DNA form, the CDR3 reads TGTGCCAGCAGCCAAGATGTGACAGCGGCAAAACTGTTTTTT. Translating it yields CASSQDVTAAKLFF.

V is TRBV5-1 and J is TRBJ2-7, with TRBD2 matching 7 bases. The germline V gene encodes CDR1 SGHRS and CDR2 YFSETQ. V lost 0 bases, J lost 6 bases, and 6 bases stayed unmatched. The CDR3 has 14 residues. DNA of the CDR3: TGCGCCAGCAGCTTGGCCGCGGGGGTAGGCGAGCAGTACTTC. Its translation is CASSLAAGVGEQYF.

J is TRBJ2-1 and V is TRBV6-2 or TRBV6-3; either TRBD1 or TRBD2 may fit D (5 bases each). The CDR3 is made up of 14 amino acids. Trimming cost V 4 bases and J 6 bases, with 13 bases left between them. The germline CDR1 and CDR2 sequences are MNHEY and SVGEGT. DNA of the CDR3: TGTGCCAGCAGTTTTGTGGGACCCTCCAATGAGCAGTTCTTC. The encoded protein is CASSFVGPSNEQFF.

This chain connects TRBV4-2 to TRBJ1-1, with D possibly TRBD1 on 6 matching bases. CDR1 is LGHNA and CDR2 is YNFKEQ in the germline V gene. The ends were cut back, 2 bases at V and 11 bases at J, with 15 bases in the middle. CDR3 size: 13 residues. Here the CDR3 DNA reads TGTGCCAGCAGCCAAAGGCCACAGGGCGCCGCTTTCTTT. It translates to CASSQRPQGAAFF.

V gene TRBV30 combines with J gene TRBJ2-1; no reliable D call. Trimming left V 0 bases short and J 8 bases short, with 14 bases between. The CDR3 loop spans 14 amino acids. Germline lookup yields CDR1 GTSNPN and CDR2 SVGIG (reference sequence). CDR3 nucleotides: TGTGCCTGGAGTGTAAATTACCCGCGCTATGAGCAGTTCTTC. This translates into CAWSVNYPRYEQFF.